This T cell receptor (beta chain) was sequenced for a study of blood T cell repertoires in COVID-19. On the study more broadly: Italy, Spain and the United States were the sources of the convalescent and acute COVID-19 samples. Nucleic acid was either cDNA or gDNA, and it came from T cells, B-cell-depleted T cells, or PBMCs.

The CDR3 loop spans 16 amino acids. The germline V gene has CDR1 LGHNA and CDR2 YSLEER. The trim removed 4 bases at V and 2 bases at J, leaving 8 bases unmatched. In the original workflow: Counts of nucleated cells, estimated from reference gene primer amplification, were obtained. Some clones are missing from TCRdb's copy, which holds only in-frame ones; the method was immunoSEQ multiplex PCR. V and J calls and clone size come straight from that table; D and trimming were deduced from the DNA. This repertoire shows 200,000 to 300,000 clones, nearly 90% found once; its top ten account for 0.65% to 0.8%.

The J gene is TRBJ2-7, the V gene TRBV4-3, with 10 nucleotides matching TRBD1. Sequencing input: peripheral blood. The sequence was obtained from a human donor in a cohort sampled during active COVID-19. The CDR3 spells CASSPARGTGAYEQYF. Written as DNA, the CDR3 is TGCGCCAGCAGCCCTGCGCGAGGGACAGGGGCCTACGAGCAGTACTTC.